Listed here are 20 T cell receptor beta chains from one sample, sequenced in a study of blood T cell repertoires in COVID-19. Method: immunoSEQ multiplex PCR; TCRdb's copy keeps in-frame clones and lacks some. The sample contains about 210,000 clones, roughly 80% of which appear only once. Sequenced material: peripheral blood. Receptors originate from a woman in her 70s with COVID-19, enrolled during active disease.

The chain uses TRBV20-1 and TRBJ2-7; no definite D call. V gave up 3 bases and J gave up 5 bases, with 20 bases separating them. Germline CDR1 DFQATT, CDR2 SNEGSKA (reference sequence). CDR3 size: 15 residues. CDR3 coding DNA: TGCAGTGCTAGTAGTCGGCGCGGAGCCCACGACGAGCAGTACTTC. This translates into CSASSRRGAHDEQYF.

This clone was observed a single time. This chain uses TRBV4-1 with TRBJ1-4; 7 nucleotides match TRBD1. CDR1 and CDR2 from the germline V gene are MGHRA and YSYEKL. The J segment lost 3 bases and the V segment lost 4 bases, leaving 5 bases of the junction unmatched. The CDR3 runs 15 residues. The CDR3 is CASSPAGTANEKLFF. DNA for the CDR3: TGCGCCAGCAGCCCGGCCGGGACAGCTAATGAAAAACTGTTTTTT.

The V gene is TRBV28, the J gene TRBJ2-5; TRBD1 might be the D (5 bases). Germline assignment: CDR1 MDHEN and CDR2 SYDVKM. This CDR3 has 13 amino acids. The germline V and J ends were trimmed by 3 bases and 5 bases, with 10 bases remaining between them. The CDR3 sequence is CASSLDTRETQYF. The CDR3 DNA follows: TGTGCCAGCAGTTTGGACACCCGGGAGACCCAGTACTTC.

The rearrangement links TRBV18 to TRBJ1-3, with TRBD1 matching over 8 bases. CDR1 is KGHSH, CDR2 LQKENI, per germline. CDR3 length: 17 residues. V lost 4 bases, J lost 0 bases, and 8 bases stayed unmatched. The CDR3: CASSRPGQAYSGNTIYF. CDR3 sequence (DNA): TGTGCCAGCTCACGACCGGGACAGGCCTACTCTGGAAACACCATATATTTT.

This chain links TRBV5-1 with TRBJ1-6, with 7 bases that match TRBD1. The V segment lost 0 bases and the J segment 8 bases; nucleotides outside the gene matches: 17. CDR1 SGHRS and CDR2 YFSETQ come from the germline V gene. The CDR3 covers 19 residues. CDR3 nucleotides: TGCGCCAGCAGCTTGGATACCGGGAATCGTCTTAGGGGGCATTCACCCCTCCACTTT. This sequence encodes CASSLDTGNRLRGHSPLHF.

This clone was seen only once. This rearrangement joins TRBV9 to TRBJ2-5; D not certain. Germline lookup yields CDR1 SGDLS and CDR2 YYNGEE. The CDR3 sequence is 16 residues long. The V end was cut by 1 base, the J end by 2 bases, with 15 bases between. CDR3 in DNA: TGTGCCAGCAGCGTAAGCCCTCTGATCAGGCAAGAGACCCAGTACTTC. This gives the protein CASSVSPLIRQETQYF. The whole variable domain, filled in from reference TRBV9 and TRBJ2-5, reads DSGVTQTPKHLITATGQRVTLRCSPRSGDLSVYWYQQSLDQGLQFLIQYYNGEERAKGNILERFSAQQFPDLHSELNLSSLELGDSALYFCASSVSPLIRQETQYFGPGTRLLVL.

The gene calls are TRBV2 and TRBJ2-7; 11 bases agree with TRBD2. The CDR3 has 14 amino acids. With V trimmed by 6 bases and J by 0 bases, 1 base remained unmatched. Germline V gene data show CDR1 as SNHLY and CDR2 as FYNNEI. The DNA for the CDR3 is TGTGCCAGCAGGGGGACTAGCGGCTCCTACGAGCAGTACTTC. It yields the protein CASRGTSGSYEQYF.

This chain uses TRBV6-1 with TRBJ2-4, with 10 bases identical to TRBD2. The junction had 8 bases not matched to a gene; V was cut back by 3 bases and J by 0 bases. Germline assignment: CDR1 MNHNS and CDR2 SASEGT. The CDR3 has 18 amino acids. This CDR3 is CASSDLPLAGTAKNIQYF. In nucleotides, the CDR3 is TGTGCCAGCAGTGACCTCCCACTAGCGGGAACAGCCAAAAACATTCAGTACTTC.

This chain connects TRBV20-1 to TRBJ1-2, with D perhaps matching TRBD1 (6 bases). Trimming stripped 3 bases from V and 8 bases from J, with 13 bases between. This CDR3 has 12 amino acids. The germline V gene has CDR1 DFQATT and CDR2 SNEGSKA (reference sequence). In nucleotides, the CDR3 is TGCAGTGCTAGTCCCGGGGGGCAGGGCTACACCTTC. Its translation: CSASPGGQGYTF.

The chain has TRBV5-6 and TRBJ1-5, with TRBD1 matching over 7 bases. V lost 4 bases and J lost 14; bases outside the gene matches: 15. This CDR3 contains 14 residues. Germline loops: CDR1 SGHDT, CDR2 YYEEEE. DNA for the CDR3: TGTGCCAGCAGCCTTCGACAGGGCCCGGCGGGTAAGCATTTT. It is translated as CASSLRQGPAGKHF.

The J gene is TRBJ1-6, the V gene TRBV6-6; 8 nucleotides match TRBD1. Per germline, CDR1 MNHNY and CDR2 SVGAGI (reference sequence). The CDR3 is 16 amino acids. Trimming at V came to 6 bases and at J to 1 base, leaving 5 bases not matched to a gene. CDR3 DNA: TGTGCCAGCAGAAGGGGACAGGAGTCCTATAATTCACCCCTCCACTTT. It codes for CASRRGQESYNSPLHF.

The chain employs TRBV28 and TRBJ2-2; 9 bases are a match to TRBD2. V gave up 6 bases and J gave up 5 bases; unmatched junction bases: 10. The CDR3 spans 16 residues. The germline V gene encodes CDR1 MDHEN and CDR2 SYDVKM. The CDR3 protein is CASRYPTSGFTGELFF. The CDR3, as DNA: TGTGCCAGCAGATACCCGACTAGCGGATTTACCGGGGAGCTGTTTTTT.

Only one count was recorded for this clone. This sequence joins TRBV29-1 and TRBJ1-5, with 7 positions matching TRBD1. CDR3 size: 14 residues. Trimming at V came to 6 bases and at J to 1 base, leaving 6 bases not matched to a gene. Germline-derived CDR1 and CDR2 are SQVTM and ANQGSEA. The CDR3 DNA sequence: TGCAGCGTCCTGACAGGGACGAGCAATCAGCCCCAGCATTTT. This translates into CSVLTGTSNQPQHF.

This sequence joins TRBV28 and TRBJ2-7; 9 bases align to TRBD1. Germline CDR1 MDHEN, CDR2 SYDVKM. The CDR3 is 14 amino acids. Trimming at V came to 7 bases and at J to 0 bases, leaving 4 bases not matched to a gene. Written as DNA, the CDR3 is TGTGCCAGCAAACCGGGACAGGGCTCCTACGAGCAGTACTTC. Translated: CASKPGQGSYEQYF.

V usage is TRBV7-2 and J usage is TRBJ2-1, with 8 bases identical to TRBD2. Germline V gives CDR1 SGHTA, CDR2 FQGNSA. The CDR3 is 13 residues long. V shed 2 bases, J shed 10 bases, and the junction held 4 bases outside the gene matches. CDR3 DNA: TGTGCCAGCAGCTTATCGGGAGGGCGCGAGCAGTTCTTC. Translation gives CASSLSGGREQFF.

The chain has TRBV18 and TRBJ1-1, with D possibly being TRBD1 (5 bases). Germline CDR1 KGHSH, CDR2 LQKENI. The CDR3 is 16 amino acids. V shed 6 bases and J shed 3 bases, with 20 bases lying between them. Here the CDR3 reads CASSPRASLGDTEAFF. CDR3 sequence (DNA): TGTGCCAGCTCTCCCCGGGCCTCCCTAGGGGACACTGAAGCTTTCTTT.

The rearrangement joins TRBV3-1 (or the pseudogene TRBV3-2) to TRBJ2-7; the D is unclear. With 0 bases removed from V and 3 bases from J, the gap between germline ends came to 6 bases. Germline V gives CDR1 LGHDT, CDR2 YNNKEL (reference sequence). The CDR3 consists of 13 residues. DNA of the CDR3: TGTGCCAGCAGCCAAGAGGCCAGCTACGAGCAGTACTTC. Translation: CASSQEASYEQYF.

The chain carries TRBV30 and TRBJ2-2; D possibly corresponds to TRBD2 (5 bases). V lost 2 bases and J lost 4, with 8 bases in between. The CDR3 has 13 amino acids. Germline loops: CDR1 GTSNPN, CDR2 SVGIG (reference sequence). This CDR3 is CAWSNSVTGELFF. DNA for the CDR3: TGTGCCTGGAGTAATAGCGTCACCGGGGAGCTGTTTTTT.

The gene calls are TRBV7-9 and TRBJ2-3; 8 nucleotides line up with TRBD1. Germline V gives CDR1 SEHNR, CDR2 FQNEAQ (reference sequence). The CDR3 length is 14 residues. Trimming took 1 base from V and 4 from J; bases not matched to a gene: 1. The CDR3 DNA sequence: TGTGCCAGCAGCTTAGGCAGGGGGCCAGATACGCAGTATTTT. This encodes CASSLGRGPDTQYF.

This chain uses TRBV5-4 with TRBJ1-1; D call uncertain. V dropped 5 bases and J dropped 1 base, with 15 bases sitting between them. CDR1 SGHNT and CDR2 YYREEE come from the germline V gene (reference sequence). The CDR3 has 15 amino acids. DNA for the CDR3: TGTGCCAGCAGTTCCGGAGGCGGAAAGAACACTGAAGCTTTCTTT. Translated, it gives CASSSGGGKNTEAFF.